The 32 T cell receptor beta chains given below trace back to one sample, sequenced in a study of spatial heterogeneity in lung cancer. Time point specified: sample taken at primary tumor resection. TCRdb used MiXCR to reprocess the 5' RACE reads, holding one entry per CDR3 protein. Of approximately 7,800 distinct CDR3 sequences listed, roughly 8.6% are singletons. Sequencing was performed on PBMCs, taken at surgery. These receptors were taken from a male donor with early-stage non-small cell lung cancer.

This clonotype came up many times. The chain uses TRBV3-1 and TRBJ2-5, with D uncertain. Trimming removed 3 bases from V and 2 bases from J, with 16 bases in between. The CDR3 covers 16 residues. The germline gives CDR1 LGHDT, CDR2 YNNKEL (reference sequence). The CDR3 region has the DNA TGTGCCAGCAGCCATATCACAACTAAATGGCAAGAGACCCAGTACTTC. Amino acid sequence: CASSHITTKWQETQYF.

This clonotype was seen ten or more times. The rearrangement links TRBV6-5 to TRBJ2-6; perhaps TRBD1 as D (5 bases). Germline CDR1 MNHEY, CDR2 SVGAGI. V lost 6 bases to trimming and J lost 3 bases, with 12 bases between them. The CDR3 extends over 15 amino acids. The CDR3 nucleotides are TGTGCCAGCAGATCCCAGGGTGGTGGGGCCAACGTCCTGACTTTC. This codes for CASRSQGGGANVLTF.

This clonotype has ten or more counts. CDR3 coding DNA: TGTGCCAGCAGGACACAATTTAGCAATCAGCCCCAGCATTTT. Its translation is CASRTQFSNQPQHF. V gene TRBV6-2 or TRBV6-3 combines with J gene TRBJ1-5, with D unclear. Germline CDR1 is MNHEY and CDR2 is SVGEGT. The CDR3 loop spans 14 amino acids. Deletions cut 6 bases from V and 0 bases from J, with 9 bases between.

The sample holds many counts of this clonotype. The chain recombines TRBV12-3 or TRBV12-4 with TRBJ2-7, with D possibly TRBD2 on 6 matching bases. V lost 4 bases, J lost 3 bases, and 13 bases lay in between. The CDR3 runs to 14 residues. The CDR3 DNA is TGTGCCAGCAGTTCTCCGGACTATCTCTACGAGCAGTACTTC. This codes for CASSSPDYLYEQYF.

This clonotype was seen repeatedly, ten times or more. The chain links TRBV5-5 to TRBJ2-1; TRBD2 matches 10 bases. This CDR3 has 17 amino acids. Unmatched junction bases numbered 12, after V lost 4 bases and J lost 5 bases. CDR1 is SGHKS, CDR2 YYEKEE, per germline (reference sequence). The CDR3 loop reads CASSARPSGSSHNEQFF. Written as DNA, the CDR3 is TGTGCCAGCAGCGCGCGCCCTAGCGGGAGTTCGCACAATGAGCAGTTCTTC.

This clonotype was counted at least ten times. This chain connects TRBV19 to TRBJ1-5; tentatively, D is TRBD1 (5 bases). CDR1 is LNHDA and CDR2 is SQIVND in the germline V gene (reference sequence). V lost 2 bases and J 8 bases, leaving 10 bases between the germline ends. This CDR3 is built from 13 residues. The CDR3 DNA follows: TGTGCCAGTAGTATAAGGTCGGGGGAGCCCCAGCATTTT. Translated: CASSIRSGEPQHF. Filled out from reference TRBV19 and TRBJ1-5, the complete variable domain reads DGGITQSPKYLFRKEGQNVTLSCEQNLNHDAMYWYRQDPGQGLRLIYYSQIVNDFQKGDIAEGYSVSREKKESFPLTVTSAQKNPTAFYLCASSIRSGEPQHFGDGTRLSIL.

There are many counts of this clonotype. This rearrangement joins TRBV27 to TRBJ1-5; 7 positions match TRBD1. This CDR3 contains 15 residues. Germline assignment: CDR1 MNHEY and CDR2 SMNVEV (reference sequence). V was pared by 5 bases and J by 6 bases, with 10 bases of the junction left unmatched. This chain's CDR3 is CASSPETGSAQPQHF. The CDR3 coding sequence is TGTGCCAGCAGTCCCGAGACAGGGAGCGCTCAGCCCCAGCATTTT.

This clonotype is large within its sample. The chain couples TRBV14 to TRBJ2-1; no definite D call. CDR1 and CDR2 from the germline V gene are SGHDN and FVKESK. The V end lost 4 bases, the J end lost 7 bases, and 17 bases lay between the germline ends. The CDR3 spans 15 residues. As DNA, the CDR3 is TGTGCCAGCAGCCTGGGCCTTCGAAGAGGAAATGAGCAGTTCTTC. It encodes CASSLGLRRGNEQFF.

The chain couples TRBV3-2 to TRBJ1-2; the tabulated D call, TRBD1, remains unverified against the DNA. TRBV3-2 is a listed pseudogene. The CDR3 runs to 14 residues. CDR3 amino acids: CASSRGTKNYGYTF. The CDR3 coding sequence is TGTGCCAGCAGCCGTGGGACAAAGAACTATGGCTACACCTTC.

The chain is built from TRBV20-1 and TRBJ2-4, with TRBD2 identical over 8 bases. This CDR3 has 19 residues. Per germline, CDR1 DFQATT and CDR2 SNEGSKA (reference sequence). J lost 0 bases, V lost 4 bases, and 17 bases had no gene match. The CDR3 protein is CSATPQAAGVLRAKNIQYF. DNA for the CDR3: TGCAGTGCTACGCCCCAGGCAGCGGGAGTTTTGAGAGCCAAAAACATTCAGTACTTC.

This clonotype was picked up many times. The gene calls are TRBV20-1 and TRBJ2-1, with D possibly called TRBD1 or TRBD2 (5 bases each). Germline V gene sequence: CDR1 DFQATT, CDR2 SNEGSKA (reference sequence). This CDR3 comprises 14 residues. V was clipped by 2 bases and J by 6 bases, with 14 bases between them. In nucleotides, the CDR3 is TGCAGTGCTAGAAGCTCTAGCAGGGCCAATGAGCAGTTCTTC. Translating it yields CSARSSSRANEQFF.

This clonotype was seen at least ten times. The chain uses TRBV29-1 and TRBJ2-1, with 11 bases matching TRBD2. Germline CDR1 and CDR2: SQVTM and ANQGSEA. The CDR3 has 16 residues. Trimming at V came to 8 bases and at J to 7 bases, leaving 16 bases not matched to a gene. CDR3 protein: CSSQGASGRPENEQFF. The CDR3 region has the DNA TGCAGCTCTCAAGGAGCTAGCGGGAGGCCGGAGAATGAGCAGTTCTTC.

This clonotype was observed many times. The chain's CDR3 is CAGMDRNYGYTF. CDR3 DNA: TGTGCCGGAATGGACAGAAACTATGGCTACACCTTC. The chain has TRBV30 and TRBJ1-2, with D possibly matching TRBD1 (6 bases). This CDR3 spans 12 amino acids. V was clipped by 8 bases and J by 2 bases, with 12 bases between them. Germline assignment: CDR1 GTSNPN and CDR2 SVGIG (reference sequence).

In this sample, this clonotype turned up many times. J is TRBJ2-1 and V is TRBV5-6; no reliable D call. The CDR3 extends over 13 amino acids. V was trimmed by 0 bases and J by 10 bases, leaving 11 bases between them. The V gene's germline CDR1 is SGHDT and CDR2 YYEEEE. CDR3 protein: CASSLVYGWEQFF. As DNA, the CDR3 is TGTGCCAGCAGCTTGGTGTACGGGTGGGAGCAGTTCTTC. The whole variable domain, remainder taken from reference TRBV5-6 and TRBJ2-1, is DAGVTQSPTHLIKTRGQQVTLRCSPKSGHDTVSWYQQALGQGPQFIFQYYEEEERQRGNFPDRFSGHQFPNYSSELNVNALLLGDSALYLCASSLVYGWEQFFGPGTRLTVL.

This clonotype was observed at least ten times. This chain links TRBV4-2 with TRBJ1-2, with 11 nucleotides matching TRBD1. Looked up from germline, CDR1 is LGHNA and CDR2 is YNFKEQ. The ends lost 1 base at V and 5 bases at J; junction bases unmatched: 12. The CDR3 totals 18 residues. CDR3 amino acids: CASSQAPGTGGGGYGYTF. The DNA for the CDR3 is TGTGCCAGCAGCCAAGCCCCCGGGACAGGGGGTGGTGGATATGGCTACACCTTC.

The chain carries TRBV2 and TRBJ1-1; the D is unclear. This CDR3 is 12 amino acids long. Trimming stripped 8 bases from V and 5 bases from J, with 12 bases between. Germline V gives CDR1 SNHLY, CDR2 FYNNEI. Here the CDR3 reads CASRQRGTEAFF. The CDR3 bases are TGTGCCAGCCGGCAGCGAGGGACTGAAGCTTTCTTT.

This clonotype has a handful of counts. The gene calls are TRBV12-3 or TRBV12-4 and TRBJ2-3; D ambiguous. V lost 0 bases and J 0 bases, leaving 13 bases between the germline ends. CDR3 length equals 17 residues. CDR3 sequence (DNA): TGTGCCAGCAGTTTAGCGTTGAAAGTGATAAGCACAGATACGCAGTATTTT. Translated, it gives CASSLALKVISTDTQYF.

In this sample, this clonotype is medium-sized. V is TRBV14 and J is TRBJ2-7; 8 bases line up with TRBD1. There are 15 residues in the CDR3. Germline CDR1 is SGHDN and CDR2 is FVKESK. Trimming at V came to 4 bases and at J to 1 base, leaving 6 bases not matched to a gene. As DNA, the CDR3 is TGTGCCAGCAGCCGAGGACAGGGACGTTCCTACGAGCAGTACTTC. It codes for CASSRGQGRSYEQYF.

This clonotype was recorded a few times. The gene calls are TRBV11-2 and TRBJ2-2; D possibly corresponds to TRBD2 (6 bases). Trimming took 7 bases from V and 3 from J, leaving 15 bases between them. CDR3 length equals 15 residues. Germline V gene lookup returns CDR1 SGHAT and CDR2 FQNNGV. The CDR3 is CASTQDSGYTGELFF. CDR3 DNA: TGTGCCAGCACCCAGGATAGCGGATACACCGGGGAGCTGTTTTTT.

This clonotype was detected many times. This chain links TRBV4-1 with TRBJ1-4; 7 bases match TRBD1. After removal of 5 bases from V and 0 bases from J, the junction contained 6 bases not matched to a gene. This CDR3 spans 16 amino acids. Germline assignment: CDR1 MGHRA and CDR2 YSYEKL. DNA of the CDR3: TGCGCCAGCAGCGAGGGGGCGACGGCAACTAATGAAAAACTGTTTTTT. Translated, it gives CASSEGATATNEKLFF.

This clonotype was seen repeatedly, ten times or more. The chain joins TRBV13 to TRBJ1-1; no clear D gene. Trimming took 5 bases from V and 1 from J, leaving 11 bases between them. Germline CDR1 and CDR2: PRHDT and FYEKMQ (reference sequence). This CDR3 has 14 residues. Here the CDR3 reads CASSRDGPNTEAFF. The CDR3 bases are TGTGCCAGCAGCCGCGACGGACCGAACACTGAAGCTTTCTTT.

The sample holds many counts of this clonotype. The V and J genes are TRBV7-8 and TRBJ2-5, with 7 bases lining up with TRBD1. The CDR3 has 14 residues. J was trimmed by 4 bases and V by 2 bases; bases with no gene match: 4. From germline, CDR1 is SGHVS and CDR2 FQNEAQ. The DNA for the CDR3 is TGTGCCAGCAGCTTAAGGTGGACAGGAGAGACCCAGTACTTC. This codes for CASSLRWTGETQYF.

The chain is built from TRBV4-1 and TRBJ1-1; no clear D. Per the germline V gene, CDR1 is MGHRA and CDR2 is YSYEKL. With 0 bases removed from V and 4 bases from J, the gap between germline ends came to 15 bases. CDR3 length: 16 amino acids. CDR3 sequence reads: CASSQDSGSSSTEAFF. The CDR3 region has the DNA TGCGCCAGCAGCCAAGATTCCGGGAGTTCGAGCACTGAAGCTTTCTTT.

This clonotype was detected ten times or more. The chain is built from TRBV18 and TRBJ2-7, with D tentatively TRBD1 (6 bases). Germline CDR1 KGHSH, CDR2 LQKENI. Trimming removed 2 bases at V and 4 bases at J, with 15 bases between. The CDR3 sequence is 15 residues long. The CDR3 spells CASSPIAGVSYEQYF. CDR3 in DNA: TGTGCCAGCTCACCAATAGCAGGGGTGTCGTACGAGCAGTACTTC.

Many counts were recorded for this clonotype. The chain has TRBV5-6 and TRBJ2-3; 11 nucleotides agree with TRBD2. Trimming cost V 1 base and J 1 base; bases outside gene matches: 20. From germline, CDR1 is SGHDT and CDR2 YYEEEE. This CDR3 has 22 residues. CDR3 in DNA: TGTGCCAGCAGCTTGCTTTCGGGGACTAGCGGAGGTACCTCTAGAGGCACAGATACGCAGTATTTT. Translation gives CASSLLSGTSGGTSRGTDTQYF.

This clonotype was counted at least ten times. The V call is TRBV5-1, the J call TRBJ2-7, with D perhaps matching TRBD1 or TRBD2 (5 bases each). Germline lookup yields CDR1 SGHRS and CDR2 YFSETQ. This CDR3 has 15 residues. The germline V and J ends were trimmed by 7 bases and 4 bases, with 21 bases remaining between them. The DNA for the CDR3 is TGCGCCAGCTTCAACAGAGGGGCAGCAGAATACGAGCAGTACTTC. Its protein product is CASFNRGAAEYEQYF.

This clonotype was seen repeatedly, ten times or more. The genes are TRBV20-1 and TRBJ2-1, with 16 positions matching TRBD2. Per the germline V gene, CDR1 is DFQATT and CDR2 is SNEGSKA (reference sequence). V shed 1 base and J 2 bases; nucleotides not matched to a gene: 8. CDR3 length equals 19 residues. The chain's CDR3 is CSARGPGTSGRAAYNEQFF. The CDR3, as DNA: TGCAGTGCTAGAGGTCCCGGGACTAGCGGGAGGGCCGCCTACAATGAGCAGTTCTTC.

This clonotype was counted many times. The chain couples TRBV25-1 to TRBJ1-3; D gene unclear. The CDR3 runs 15 residues. Trimming left V 0 bases short and J 0 bases short, with 6 bases between. Germline V gives CDR1 MGHDK, CDR2 SYGVNS. The CDR3 DNA reads TGTGCCAGCAGTGAATACGGGTTCTCTGGAAACACCATATATTTT. Amino acid sequence: CASSEYGFSGNTIYF.

This clonotype was seen at least ten times. The V gene is TRBV12-3 or TRBV12-4, the J gene TRBJ1-2; perhaps TRBD1 as D (6 bases). Deletions cut 6 bases from V and 6 bases from J, with 20 bases between. This CDR3 is 15 amino acids long. This CDR3 is CASSPRPRTANGYTF. CDR3 DNA sequence: TGTGCCAGCAGCCCCAGGCCCCGGACAGCCAATGGCTACACCTTC.

This clonotype was recorded many times. V gene TRBV11-2 combines with J gene TRBJ2-2; D possibly corresponds to TRBD2 (6 bases). The CDR3 contains 12 residues. V lost 5 bases and J lost 5, with 6 bases in between. In germline, CDR1 is SGHAT, CDR2 FQNNGV. CDR3 coding DNA: TGTGCCAGCAGCCGGGGGACCGGGGAGCTGTTTTTT. This codes for CASSRGTGELFF.

The table lists this clonotype with many counts. In DNA form, the CDR3 reads TGTGCCAGCGCGATTCAAGAGACCCAGTACTTC. Amino acid sequence: CASAIQETQYF. V usage is TRBV6-1 and J usage is TRBJ2-5; no definite D call. Germline CDR1 is MNHNS and CDR2 is SASEGT. The ends were cut back, 8 bases at V and 2 bases at J, with 6 bases in the middle. The length of the CDR3 is 11 residues.

The sample holds many counts of this clonotype. The CDR3 region is CASSFQTGSHEKLFF. CDR3 nucleotides: TGCGCCAGCAGCTTCCAAACAGGGTCCCATGAAAAACTGTTTTTT. J is TRBJ1-4 and V is TRBV5-1, with D possibly TRBD1 on 6 matching bases. Germline values: CDR1 SGHRS, CDR2 YFSETQ. Trimming removed 2 bases at V and 6 bases at J, with 14 bases between. The CDR3 totals 15 residues.